The 26 T cell receptor beta chains below come from one sample, sequenced in a study of blood T cell repertoires in COVID-19. Clones were read by immunoSEQ multiplex PCR, and TCRdb kept only the in-frame ones, dropping some. The sample lists 300,000 to 400,000 clones; about 87% were seen once. The sequenced material came from peripheral blood. These TCRs come from a woman aged 25 to 39 with COVID-19, enrolled during active disease.

V is TRBV6-1 and J is TRBJ2-5, with 7 positions matching TRBD2. The CDR3 totals 16 residues. CDR1 is MNHNS and CDR2 is SASEGT in the germline V gene. J lost 3 bases, V lost 2 bases, and 9 bases had no gene match. The CDR3 spells CASSEYRDYKKETQYF. CDR3 bases: TGTGCCAGCAGTGAATACCGGGACTATAAGAAAGAGACCCAGTACTTC.

This sequence joins TRBV6-2 or TRBV6-3 and TRBJ2-3; perhaps TRBD2 as D (5 bases). Germline CDR1 MNHEY, CDR2 SVGEGT. Trimming shortened V by 4 bases and J by 3 bases, and 8 bases separated the two germline ends. This CDR3 region has 13 residues. CDR3 in DNA: TGTGCCAGCAGTTCGACTAATACAGATACGCAGTATTTT. Its protein product is CASSSTNTDTQYF.

The J gene is TRBJ2-5, the V gene TRBV11-3, with TRBD2 matching over 13 bases. V lost 5 bases, J lost 5 bases, and 5 bases stayed unmatched. Germline-derived CDR1 and CDR2 are SGHNT and YENEEA. The CDR3 extends over 15 amino acids. The CDR3 sequence is CASSPRTSGGETQYF. The CDR3 DNA reads TGTGCCAGCAGCCCCCGGACTAGCGGGGGCGAGACCCAGTACTTC.

This clone appeared once. The rearrangement joins TRBV24-1 to TRBJ2-2, with D maybe TRBD2 (6 bases). V shed 1 base and J shed 0 bases, with 11 bases lying between them. The CDR3 spans 17 residues. Germline CDR1 KGHDR, CDR2 SFDVKD. This CDR3 reads CATSDFPTSSNTGELFF. The CDR3 nucleotides read TGTGCCACCAGTGATTTCCCGACTAGTTCGAACACCGGGGAGCTGTTTTTT.

This clone is a singleton in its sample. This chain links TRBV9 with TRBJ2-5; TRBD2 matches 8 bases. The germline gives CDR1 SGDLS, CDR2 YYNGEE. V lost 0 bases to trimming and J lost 4 bases; unmatched junction nucleotides: 5. The CDR3 is 15 amino acids. The CDR3 DNA is TGTGCCAGCAGCGTAGCGGGGGGGCCCTCAGAGACCCAGTACTTC. It specifies CASSVAGGPSETQYF.

The J gene is TRBJ1-3, the V gene TRBV19; TRBD1 might be the D (6 bases). Trimming left V 5 bases short and J 0 bases short, with 11 bases between. Germline CDR1 and CDR2: LNHDA and SQIVND (reference sequence). The CDR3 covers 15 residues. CDR3 DNA sequence: TGTGCCAGTAGTTTTGGGGGCAGCTCTGGAAACACCATATATTTT. Protein sequence: CASSFGGSSGNTIYF.

The chain has TRBV30 and TRBJ2-1, with 8 bases identical to TRBD1. Per the germline V gene, CDR1 is GTSNPN and CDR2 is SVGIG (reference sequence). J lost 1 base, V lost 7 bases, and 6 bases had no gene match. The CDR3 loop spans 14 amino acids. DNA for the CDR3: TGTGCCTCGACGGACAGGGCGTCCTACAATGAGCAGTTCTTC. This gives the protein CASTDRASYNEQFF.

The chain is built from TRBV7-9 and TRBJ2-5; TRBD2 might be the D (5 bases). Trimming cost V 4 bases and J 1 base, with 13 bases left between them. Looked up from germline, CDR1 is SEHNR and CDR2 is FQNEAQ (reference sequence). The CDR3 loop spans 15 amino acids. This CDR3 is CASSSREGSQETQYF. The CDR3, as DNA: TGTGCCAGCAGCTCACGTGAGGGTTCCCAAGAGACCCAGTACTTC.

The V and J genes are TRBV5-6 and TRBJ1-2; no definite D call. V was clipped by 5 bases and J by 8 bases, with 16 bases between them. Germline V gene lookup returns CDR1 SGHDT and CDR2 YYEEEE. This CDR3 contains 13 residues. This CDR3 reads CASRGGRSGGYTF. The CDR3 nucleotides are TGTGCCAGCAGAGGCGGAAGGTCTGGAGGCTACACCTTC. The full variable domain, in which reference TRBV5-6 and TRBJ1-2 provide the parts outside the CDR3, is DAGVTQSPTHLIKTRGQQVTLRCSPKSGHDTVSWYQQALGQGPQFIFQYYEEEERQRGNFPDRFSGHQFPNYSSELNVNALLLGDSALYLCASRGGRSGGYTFGSGTRLTVV.

V usage is TRBV7-2 and J usage is TRBJ2-1; 10 positions match TRBD2. CDR1 is SGHTA, CDR2 FQGNSA, per germline. The CDR3 is 14 amino acids. The ends lost 6 bases at V and 9 bases at J; junction bases unmatched: 8. CDR3 nucleotides: TGTGCCAGCAGGAGAGCGGGGGGGCCGAGTGAGCAGTTCTTC. It specifies CASRRAGGPSEQFF.

The chain couples TRBV5-4 to TRBJ1-2; TRBD1 agrees at 8 bases. Germline CDR1 is SGHNT and CDR2 is YYREEE (reference sequence). Trimming removed 6 bases from V and 4 bases from J; junction bases left unmatched: 8. There are 14 residues in the CDR3. CDR3 residues: CASIDRGSGYGYTF. The CDR3 nucleotides read TGTGCCAGCATCGACAGGGGATCGGGCTATGGCTACACCTTC.

The chain couples TRBV6-5 to TRBJ2-5, with 8 bases fitting TRBD1. The CDR3 runs to 14 residues. Trimming at V came to 2 bases and at J to 6 bases, leaving 5 bases not matched to a gene. Germline-derived CDR1 and CDR2 are MNHEY and SVGAGI. CDR3 DNA sequence: TGTGCCAGCAGTTACCAGGACAGGGAGCAGACCCAGTACTTC. Its protein is CASSYQDREQTQYF.

The chain combines TRBV6-5 with TRBJ1-6, with D perhaps TRBD1 (6 bases). The CDR3 is 12 residues long. Germline lookup yields CDR1 MNHEY and CDR2 SVGAGI. V gave up 6 bases and J gave up 9 bases, with 9 bases separating them. The CDR3 DNA follows: TGTGCCAGCAGGGGGGCTTCTTCACCCCTCCACTTT. Translating gives CASRGASSPLHF.

The gene calls are TRBV10-2 and TRBJ1-2; the D gene is possibly TRBD1 (6 bases). The CDR3 extends over 14 amino acids. The V and J ends lost 6 bases and 4 bases respectively, with 15 bases between them. In germline, CDR1 is WSHSY, CDR2 SAAADI. The CDR3 loop is CASSLDSRGYGYTF. CDR3 sequence (DNA): TGCGCCAGCAGCTTGGACAGCCGGGGCTATGGCTACACCTTC.

V and J are TRBV10-3 and TRBJ2-5, with D possibly being TRBD1 (6 bases). The CDR3 covers 14 residues. The V gene's germline CDR1 is ENHRY and CDR2 SYGVKD. V lost 6 bases, J lost 0 bases, and 11 bases lay in between. The CDR3 region is CAIRNRDYQETQYF. For the CDR3, the DNA is TGTGCCATCAGGAACAGGGATTACCAAGAGACCCAGTACTTC.

The gene calls are TRBV28 and TRBJ1-1; no definite D call. The germline V gene has CDR1 MDHEN and CDR2 SYDVKM. CDR3 size: 13 residues. The V end was cut by 6 bases, the J end by 1 base, with 9 bases between. The CDR3 reads CASRPYGNTEAFF. CDR3 DNA: TGTGCCAGCAGACCCTACGGGAACACTGAAGCTTTCTTT.

Regarding this clone: Other DNA sequences in this specimen translate into the identical CDR3. The V call is TRBV29-1, the J call TRBJ1-2; the D is unclear. Trimming shortened V by 4 bases and J by 3 bases, and 3 bases separated the two germline ends. CDR3 length: 10 amino acids. CDR1 and CDR2 from the germline V gene are SQVTM and ANQGSEA. The CDR3 DNA reads TGCAGCGTTGCAGACTATGGCTACACCTTC. It yields the protein CSVADYGYTF.

The rearrangement links TRBV7-2 to TRBJ2-3; D is unresolved. The V gene's germline CDR1 is SGHTA and CDR2 FQGNSA. V was trimmed by 5 bases and J by 4 bases, leaving 13 bases between them. The CDR3 sequence is 14 residues long. The CDR3 here is CASSPTAPADTQYF. CDR3 bases: TGTGCCAGCAGCCCCACCGCTCCAGCAGATACGCAGTATTTT. The full variable domain, with the rest looked up from reference TRBV7-2 and TRBJ2-3, is GAGVSQSPSNKVTEKGKDVELRCDPISGHTALYWYRQSLGQGLEFLIYFQGNSAPDKSGLPSDRFSAERTGGSVSTLTIQRTQQEDSAVYLCASSPTAPADTQYFGPGTRLTVL.

V and J are TRBV7-2 and TRBJ2-1; no reliable D call. This CDR3 spans 15 amino acids. V was clipped by 8 bases and J by 7 bases, with 21 bases between them. From germline, CDR1 is SGHTA and CDR2 FQGNSA. DNA of the CDR3: TGTGCCAGCTTAAAGCGACTCCTCGGCGAAAATGAGCAGTTCTTC. It specifies CASLKRLLGENEQFF.

The sample holds one count of this clone. The chain joins TRBV5-1 to TRBJ1-4; 7 bases are shared with TRBD1. V lost 4 bases to trimming and J lost 8 bases; unmatched junction nucleotides: 14. The CDR3 has 16 amino acids. Germline CDR1 SGHRS, CDR2 YFSETQ. The CDR3 coding sequence is TGCGCCAGCAGCCTCGAACCGGGACAGCTTCAAGAAAAACTGTTTTTT. This encodes CASSLEPGQLQEKLFF. The variable domain in full, with the rest retrieved from reference TRBV5-1 and TRBJ1-4, is KAGVTQTPRYLIKTRGQQVTLSCSPISGHRSVSWYQQTPGQGLQFLFEYFSETQRNKGNFPGRFSGRQFSNSRSEMNVSTLELGDSALYLCASSLEPGQLQEKLFFGSGTQLSVL.

The chain employs TRBV5-6 and TRBJ1-6, with unresolved D. The germline V gene has CDR1 SGHDT and CDR2 YYEEEE. The CDR3 has 14 amino acids. V lost 2 bases and J 7 bases, leaving 10 bases between the germline ends. CDR3 bases: TGTGCCAGCAGCTTAAGTTGGCAGAATTCACCCCTCCACTTT. Translated, it gives CASSLSWQNSPLHF.

The CDR3 is CASSDRVTGYTF. CDR3 nucleotide sequence: TGTGCCAGCAGTGACAGGGTAACTGGCTACACCTTC. The rearrangement joins TRBV12-3 or TRBV12-4 to TRBJ1-2, with 7 nucleotides matching TRBD1. This CDR3 has 12 residues. After removal of 5 bases from V and 7 bases from J, the junction contained 4 bases not matched to a gene.

V gene TRBV14 combines with J gene TRBJ1-3; D is undetermined. From germline, CDR1 is SGHDN and CDR2 FVKESK. This CDR3 has 14 amino acids. V was trimmed by 4 bases and J by 2 bases, leaving 9 bases between them. The CDR3 spells CASSPTRTGNTIYF. The CDR3 DNA follows: TGTGCCAGCAGCCCGACAAGGACTGGAAACACCATATATTTT.

V gene TRBV2 combines with J gene TRBJ2-2, with 9 bases fitting TRBD1. The CDR3 extends over 15 amino acids. Germline V gene sequence: CDR1 SNHLY, CDR2 FYNNEI. After removal of 4 bases from V and 2 bases from J, the junction contained 2 bases not matched to a gene. CDR3 DNA sequence: TGTGCCAGCAGTGCGGACAGGGGTAACACCGGGGAGCTGTTTTTT. Encoded protein: CASSADRGNTGELFF.

The V and J genes are TRBV19 and TRBJ2-2; 13 nucleotides agree with TRBD2. J was trimmed by 15 bases and V by 10 bases; bases with no gene match: 17. This CDR3 has 15 amino acids. Germline V gives CDR1 LNHDA, CDR2 SQIVND (reference sequence). Written as DNA, the CDR3 is TGTGCCACCCAACGGACTAGCGGGGGCCTCACGAGGGTGTTTTTT. Translation: CATQRTSGGLTRVFF.

This clone was seen only once. The rearrangement links TRBV4-1 to TRBJ1-1; possibly TRBD1 for D (5 bases). V was clipped by 1 base and J by 3 bases, with 9 bases between them. Germline CDR1 reads MGHRA; CDR2 reads YSYEKL. The CDR3 covers 14 residues. CDR3 in amino acids: CASSQGDSYTEAFF. The DNA for the CDR3 is TGCGCCAGCAGCCAAGGTGACAGCTACACTGAAGCTTTCTTT.